These 10 T cell receptor beta chains were all obtained from the same sample, sequenced in a study of blood T cells in healthy people across ages. Alongside a J-beta primer mix, a sample-barcoded 5' primer served in a second PCR lasting roughly 6 to 11 cycles. MiXCR, applied by TCRdb to the 5' RACE reads, yields one record per CDR3 protein. The sample has under 800,000 distinct CDR3 sequences, about 40% seen once; the top ten hold under 25%. Sequencing input: blood. The receptors stem from an older woman in good health.

The chain has TRBV28 and TRBJ2-3; 7 nucleotides line up with TRBD2. The germline CDR1 and CDR2 sequences are MDHEN and SYDVKM. The V and J ends lost 3 bases and 6 bases, in that order; junction bases with no gene match: 15. This CDR3 contains 17 residues. DNA for the CDR3: TGTGCCAGCAGTTTCGGCCCTGGAGCGGCCGGGGGGGATACGCAGTATTTT. It is translated as CASSFGPGAAGGDTQYF.

The rearrangement joins TRBV4-3 to TRBJ2-3; TRBD2 might be the D (6 bases). The germline V gene has CDR1 LGHNA and CDR2 YSLEER. Trimming took off 6 bases at V and 1 base at J, with 14 bases between the two ends. This CDR3 comprises 15 residues. In DNA, the CDR3 is TGCGCCAGCAGTCCACTAGCACTTGGCACAGATACGCAGTATTTT. Translated: CASSPLALGTDTQYF.

This chain connects TRBV4-2 to TRBJ2-1, with D unresolved. The CDR3 has 15 amino acids. Germline CDR1 reads LGHNA; CDR2 reads YNFKEQ. Deletions cut 0 bases from V and 5 bases from J, with 11 bases between. This chain's CDR3 is CASSQDLGPNNEQFF. DNA of the CDR3: TGTGCCAGCAGCCAAGATTTAGGGCCAAACAATGAGCAGTTCTTC.

V gene TRBV20-1 combines with J gene TRBJ2-5; 12 nucleotides agree with TRBD2. The J call may be in error: the DNA end matches TRBJ2-7 better. Germline CDR1 reads DFQATT; CDR2 reads SNEGSKA (reference sequence). The CDR3 consists of 15 residues. This CDR3 is CSVKSSGGAVDEQYF. DNA of the CDR3: TGCAGTGTTAAATCTAGCGGGGGGGCCGTCGACGAGCAGTACTTC.

The rearrangement joins TRBV27 to TRBJ1-2; D might be TRBD1 (6 bases). The V and J ends lost 4 bases and 4 bases respectively, with 16 bases between them. Germline CDR1 is MNHEY and CDR2 is SMNVEV (reference sequence). This CDR3 is built from 15 residues. Here the CDR3 reads CASSYNTAGAYGYTF. The CDR3 DNA follows: TGTGCCAGCAGTTACAACACCGCGGGGGCCTATGGCTACACCTTC.

This chain uses TRBV7-9 with TRBJ2-1, with TRBD2 matching 9 bases. The J segment lost 7 bases and the V segment lost 5 bases, leaving 6 bases of the junction unmatched. Germline lookup yields CDR1 SEHNR and CDR2 FQNEAQ (reference sequence). This CDR3 has 14 residues. The CDR3 DNA sequence: TGTGCCAGCAGCCATAGCGGGAGCCCGAATGAGCAGTTCTTC. Protein product: CASSHSGSPNEQFF.

The genes are TRBV5-1 and TRBJ2-3; D possibly corresponds to TRBD1 (6 bases). The CDR3 has 14 amino acids. Per the germline V gene, CDR1 is SGHRS and CDR2 is YFSETQ. V lost 1 base and J 6 bases, leaving 12 bases between the germline ends. CDR3 region: CASSLWAGADTQYF. The CDR3 DNA reads TGCGCCAGCAGCTTGTGGGCAGGGGCGGATACGCAGTATTTT.

The chain employs TRBV7-9 and TRBJ2-3; D possibly matches TRBD1 or TRBD2 (5 bases each). Germline V gives CDR1 SEHNR, CDR2 FQNEAQ (reference sequence). The V and J ends lost 1 base and 0 bases respectively, with 8 bases between them. The CDR3 sequence is 15 residues long. CDR3 protein: CASSLDGASTDTQYF. In DNA, the CDR3 is TGTGCCAGCAGCTTAGACGGGGCGAGCACAGATACGCAGTATTTT.

The V and J genes are TRBV27 and TRBJ2-1; 7 bases are a match to TRBD1. There are 19 residues in the CDR3. J lost 5 bases, V lost 4 bases, and 20 bases had no gene match. Germline V gene sequence: CDR1 MNHEY, CDR2 SMNVEV (reference sequence). DNA of the CDR3: TGTGCCAGCAGTTATTTGCTCAAGACACGACAGGGAGAGAACAATGAGCAGTTCTTC. This codes for CASSYLLKTRQGENNEQFF.

This clonotype has just a few counts. The chain carries TRBV6-1 and TRBJ1-2, with a weak D call TRBD1 (5 bases). Germline values: CDR1 MNHNS, CDR2 SASEGT. The CDR3 is 12 residues long. V dropped 6 bases and J dropped 4 bases, with 9 bases sitting between them. CDR3 nucleotide sequence: TGTGCCAGCAGGGTCCAGGGCTATGGCTACACCTTC. This translates into CASRVQGYGYTF.